A single sample is the source of the 14 T cell receptor beta chains below, sequenced in a study of human T cells and chemical hapten exposure. Time point specified: patch test 1, 2 weeks after DPC sensitization. Stated treatment: therapeutic diphenylcyclopropenone sensitization with weekly scalp DPC. Each CDR3 protein is one row after TCRdb ran MiXCR on the RACE reads. This table has about 71,000 distinct CDR3 sequences, around 9.8% appearing once. The sample consisted of whole blood, taken in connection with sensitization to the hapten diphenylcyclopropenone (DPC). These receptors were obtained from a woman in her forties with alopecia areata. Some clones in this sample may be carry-over from other donors' samples.

This clonotype was detected ten times or more. The genes are TRBV7-2 and TRBJ2-1; TRBD1 aligns across 11 bases. This CDR3 spans 15 amino acids. V was clipped by 5 bases and J by 7 bases; unmatched bases: 7. Per the germline V gene, CDR1 is SGHTA and CDR2 is FQGNSA. CDR3 in amino acids: CASSPGQGARNEQFF. The CDR3 DNA follows: TGTGCCAGCAGCCCCGGACAGGGGGCTAGGAATGAGCAGTTCTTC.

This sequence joins TRBV6-1 and TRBJ1-2; 9 positions agree with TRBD1. This CDR3 is 16 amino acids long. Trimming removed 7 bases from V and 7 bases from J; junction bases left unmatched: 16. CDR1 and CDR2 (germline): MNHNS, SASEGT. In nucleotides, the CDR3 is TGTGCCAGCACCGCTTACCAGGGACAGGGCGGCGTTGGCTACACCTTC. Translating it yields CASTAYQGQGGVGYTF.

This clonotype was counted only a few times. The rearrangement uses TRBV4-1 and TRBJ2-7, with unresolved D. Trimming left V 1 base short and J 4 bases short, with 8 bases between. This CDR3 region has 13 residues. Germline-derived CDR1 and CDR2 are MGHRA and YSYEKL. CDR3 loop: CASSQGGVYEQYF. CDR3 DNA: TGCGCCAGCAGCCAAGGAGGCGTTTACGAGCAGTACTTC.

This clonotype was seen ten or more times. V and J are TRBV27 and TRBJ2-7; a weak D match, TRBD1 (6 bases). The germline gives CDR1 MNHEY, CDR2 SMNVEV (reference sequence). The CDR3 runs to 12 residues. Trimming took off 3 bases at V and 5 bases at J, with 8 bases between the two ends. The CDR3 sequence is CASSFEGDEQYF. The CDR3 nucleotides read TGTGCCAGCAGTTTTGAGGGGGACGAGCAGTACTTC.

This sequence joins TRBV5-6 and TRBJ2-7; D ambiguous. V lost 1 base and J lost 0, with 8 bases in between. The germline V gene has CDR1 SGHDT and CDR2 YYEEEE. CDR3 length: 14 residues. CDR3 DNA: TGTGCCAGCAGCTTGCAGGTTTCCTCCTACGAGCAGTACTTC. Protein sequence: CASSLQVSSYEQYF.

This clonotype was observed a few times. The chain joins TRBV12-3 or TRBV12-4 to TRBJ2-3; TRBD2 is a possible D gene (6 bases). CDR3 length: 15 residues. The V gene lost 3 bases and the J gene lost 1 base, with 11 bases spanning the gap. This chain's CDR3 is CASSLRGVGTDTQYF. CDR3 in DNA: TGTGCCAGCAGTTTGCGCGGGGTCGGCACAGATACGCAGTATTTT.

This clonotype was detected a few times. The chain has TRBV6-2 or TRBV6-3 and TRBJ2-7; 9 nucleotides line up with TRBD2. This CDR3 is built from 15 residues. Germline loops: CDR1 MNHEY, CDR2 SVGEGT. Trimming removed 6 bases from V and 2 bases from J; junction bases left unmatched: 8. CDR3 coding DNA: TGTGCCAGCAGCCCCAGGGGCGGGGGGGCCTACGAGCAGTACTTC. As protein: CASSPRGGGAYEQYF.

This clonotype was counted a few times. CDR3 residues: CASSLVGGLRATDTQYF. DNA of the CDR3: TGTGCCAGCAGCTTAGTTGGGGGCTTGAGGGCTACAGATACGCAGTATTTT. This chain connects TRBV13 to TRBJ2-3; weak D call: TRBD1 (6 bases). The V end was cut by 1 base, the J end by 3 bases, with 17 bases between. This CDR3 comprises 17 residues. Germline V CDR1 and CDR2: PRHDT, FYEKMQ (reference sequence).

The CDR3 DNA reads TGTGCCAGCAGCACCCGGGACAGCCTCACAGATACGCAGTATTTT. This encodes CASSTRDSLTDTQYF. The J gene is TRBJ2-3, the V gene TRBV7-2, with TRBD1 matching over 7 bases. Germline trimming cut 5 bases from V and 2 bases from J; bases unmatched to any gene: 7. CDR1 is SGHTA, CDR2 FQGNSA, per germline. The CDR3 covers 15 residues.

This clonotype was seen only a few times. The chain is built from TRBV12-3 or TRBV12-4 and TRBJ2-7; possibly TRBD1 for D (5 bases). The CDR3 runs to 11 residues. V lost 3 bases and J 5 bases, leaving 5 bases between the germline ends. The CDR3 coding sequence is TGTGCCAGCAGTTTCAGGGACGAGCAGTACTTC. Protein: CASSFRDEQYF.

There are many counts of this clonotype. The chain has TRBV10-3 and TRBJ2-1; TRBD2 might be the D (5 bases). This CDR3 spans 15 amino acids. Trimming took 5 bases from V and 5 from J, leaving 16 bases between them. The germline gives CDR1 ENHRY, CDR2 SYGVKD. The CDR3 nucleotides are TGTGCCATCAGTTCGGACTTAAGGCGGGACAATGAGCAGTTCTTC. It yields the protein CAISSDLRRDNEQFF.

This clonotype was recorded a few times. The chain recombines TRBV7-2 with TRBJ2-4; 13 bases fit TRBD2. The V segment lost 3 bases and the J segment 0 bases; nucleotides outside the gene matches: 11. CDR3 length: 20 residues. Germline V gene lookup returns CDR1 SGHTA and CDR2 FQGNSA. The CDR3 sequence is CASSLEGLAGASLAKNIQYF. DNA for the CDR3: TGTGCCAGCAGCTTGGAAGGACTAGCGGGGGCCAGCTTAGCCAAAAACATTCAGTACTTC.

This clonotype was seen repeatedly, ten times or more. The V call is TRBV10-3, the J call TRBJ2-1, with TRBD1 matching over 9 bases. Germline trimming cut 7 bases from V and 6 bases from J; bases unmatched to any gene: 13. CDR3 length: 16 amino acids. Germline V CDR1 and CDR2: ENHRY, SYGVKD. DNA for the CDR3: TGTGCCATCAAACCCTCGGGGGACAGGGCTCGCAATGAGCAGTTCTTC. It codes for CAIKPSGDRARNEQFF.

This clonotype was detected only a few times. The chain carries TRBV2 and TRBJ2-7, with D hard to call. The CDR3 has 11 amino acids. CDR1 and CDR2 from the germline V gene are SNHLY and FYNNEI. Trimming removed 2 bases from V and 3 bases from J, with 2 bases in between. The CDR3 DNA reads TGTGCCAGCAGTGAACTCTACGAGCAGTACTTC. This encodes CASSELYEQYF.